This TCR beta chain was observed in a study of T-cell reconstitution after alpha-beta-depleted transplantation in children. This clonotype was detected a few times. This CDR3 is built from 14 residues. Germline V gene lookup returns CDR1 DFQATT and CDR2 SNEGSKA (reference sequence). Trimming at V came to 1 base and at J to 4 bases, leaving 6 bases not matched to a gene. The TCRbeta library was prepared with unique molecular identifiers. Each CDR3 protein gets one entry after TCRdb re-called the PCR reads with MiXCR. The sample has some 220,000 distinct CDR3 sequences; roughly 9% are singletons. The material was PBMCs from the stem cell graft donor, obtained from the stem cell graft. This sequence joins TRBV20-1 and TRBJ1-1, with 7 bases lining up with TRBD1. The clonotype comes from a human donor who donated a stem cell graft to a child with acute lymphoblastic leukemia. The CDR3 DNA follows: TGCAGTGCTAGAGCGACAGGGTTTGGCACTGAAGCTTTCTTT. This sequence encodes CSARATGFGTEAFF.